Below are 17 T cell receptor beta chains sequenced from a single sample in a study of CD8 T cells in Susac syndrome. After extraction with the RNeasy kit, roughly 0.5 to 1 ug of the RNA was reverse transcribed using random hexamers. TCRdb itself ran the immunoSEQ multiplex PCR reads through MiXCR, one entry per CDR3 protein. The sample yields some 240,000 distinct CDR3 sequences, roughly 95% seen once. The sequenced sample consisted of CD4+ T cells from PBMCs. The origin of the receptors is a human donor with Susac syndrome.

V usage is TRBV29-1 and J usage is TRBJ2-7; 7 bases align to TRBD2. This CDR3 comprises 11 residues. Trimming at V came to 6 bases and at J to 3 bases, leaving 2 bases not matched to a gene. CDR1 and CDR2 (germline): SQVTM, ANQGSEA. The CDR3 loop is CSVGDYYEQYF. The CDR3 DNA reads as TGCAGCGTCGGGGACTACTACGAGCAGTACTTC.

The rearrangement uses TRBV6-2 or TRBV6-3 and TRBJ2-3; D gene unclear. CDR3 size: 14 residues. Germline V CDR1 and CDR2: MNHEY, SVGEGT. Between the trimmed V and J ends, which lost 7 bases and 1 base, there was a span of 12 bases. Here the CDR3 DNA reads TGTGCCAGCACCCCCGACACTCGCACAGATACGCAGTATTTT. It yields the protein CASTPDTRTDTQYF.

The rearrangement uses TRBV12-3 or TRBV12-4 and TRBJ2-5, with D unclear. The V and J ends lost 4 bases and 5 bases respectively, with 5 bases between them. The CDR3 spans 11 residues. Written as DNA, the CDR3 is TGTGCCAGCAGTTACCTGGAGACCCAGTACTTC. This gives the protein CASSYLETQYF.

The chain uses TRBV30 and TRBJ2-7, with TRBD1 identical over 10 bases. The CDR3 loop spans 13 amino acids. CDR1 and CDR2 from the germline V gene are GTSNPN and SVGIG (reference sequence). The junction had 3 bases not matched to a gene; V was cut back by 4 bases and J by 3 bases. The CDR3 loop is CAWKTGGGYEQYF. CDR3 in DNA: TGTGCCTGGAAGACAGGGGGCGGCTACGAGCAGTACTTC.

The chain links TRBV30 to TRBJ2-7, with D unresolved. CDR1 GTSNPN and CDR2 SVGIG come from the germline V gene (reference sequence). The CDR3 runs 11 residues. Trimming removed 3 bases at V and 3 bases at J, with 6 bases between. CDR3 DNA: TGTGCCTGGAGCTACAGCTACGAGCAGTACTTC. Encoded protein: CAWSYSYEQYF. Together with reference TRBV30 and TRBJ2-7, the CDR3 gives the full variable domain: SQTIHQWPATLVQPVGSPLSLECTVEGTSNPNLYWYRQAAGRGLQLLFYSVGIGQISSEVPQNLSASRPQDRQFILSSKKLLLSDSGFYLCAWSYSYEQYFGPGTRLTVT.

CDR3 nucleotides: TGTGCCACCAGTGAACCAGGTTACAATGAGCAGTTCTTC. Residues: CATSEPGYNEQFF. The chain uses TRBV24-1 and TRBJ2-1, with D unclear. Germline V gives CDR1 KGHDR, CDR2 SFDVKD. The CDR3 consists of 13 residues. V dropped 4 bases and J dropped 4 bases, with 7 bases sitting between them.

The chain couples TRBV28 to TRBJ1-5, with D tentatively TRBD1 (5 bases). CDR3 size: 16 residues. Trimming shortened V by 5 bases and J by 2 bases, and 16 bases separated the two germline ends. The germline V gene has CDR1 MDHEN and CDR2 SYDVKM. CDR3 sequence reads: CASSSTRGGGNQPQHF. The CDR3 region has the DNA TGTGCCAGCAGTAGTACTAGGGGAGGAGGCAATCAGCCCCAGCATTTT.

The chain couples TRBV29-1 to TRBJ1-1; no clear D. Germline V gives CDR1 SQVTM, CDR2 ANQGSEA. This CDR3 spans 12 amino acids. The V end was cut by 2 bases, the J end by 3 bases, with 7 bases between. The CDR3 nucleotides are TGCAGCGTTGAAATTGACTACACTGAAGCTTTCTTT. This encodes CSVEIDYTEAFF. Full variable domain (missing parts from reference TRBV29-1 and TRBJ1-1): SAVISQKPSRDICQRGTSLTIQCQVDSQVTMMFWYRQQPGQSLTLIATANQGSEATYESGFVIDKFPISRPNLTFSTLTVSNMSPEDSSIYLCSVEIDYTEAFFGQGTRLTVV.

CDR3 in amino acids: CASSTYRQAGELFF. CDR3 nucleotide sequence: TGTGCCAGCAGCACCTACAGACAGGCCGGGGAGCTGTTTTTT. The rearrangement links TRBV7-2 to TRBJ2-2; possible D gene TRBD1, 6 bases. The V and J ends lost 5 bases and 6 bases respectively, with 13 bases between them. The CDR3 covers 14 residues. Germline V lookup: CDR1 SGHTA, CDR2 FQGNSA.

The DNA of the CDR3 is TGTGCCAGCAGCCCGGCCACCCTAGCGGGAGGGTCCCTCTACGAGCAGTACTTC. Residues: CASSPATLAGGSLYEQYF. This chain joins TRBV13 and TRBJ2-7; 12 bases agree with TRBD2. The length of the CDR3 is 18 residues. Per germline, CDR1 PRHDT and CDR2 FYEKMQ (reference sequence). Germline trimming cut 5 bases from V and 3 bases from J; bases unmatched to any gene: 14.

CDR3 region: CASSLGSAQETQYF. In DNA, the CDR3 is TGTGCCAGCAGCTTGGGTAGTGCCCAAGAGACCCAGTACTTC. The chain employs TRBV5-4 and TRBJ2-5; D gene uncertain. The CDR3 runs 14 residues. V was clipped by 0 bases and J by 1 base, with 7 bases between them. Germline V lookup: CDR1 SGHNT, CDR2 YYREEE (reference sequence).

This chain joins TRBV24-1 and TRBJ2-1; D is possibly TRBD1 (5 bases). CDR3 length equals 19 residues. Trimming stripped 3 bases from V and 7 bases from J, with 27 bases between. Germline CDR1 is KGHDR and CDR2 is SFDVKD. This chain's CDR3 is CATSDPPGAGALRTNEQFF. CDR3 nucleotides: TGTGCCACCAGTGATCCACCTGGGGCTGGGGCCCTACGCACTAATGAGCAGTTCTTC.

V usage is TRBV12-3 or TRBV12-4 and J usage is TRBJ2-5, with D perhaps TRBD1 or TRBD2 (6 bases each). V was pared by 6 bases and J by 5 bases, with 16 bases between. The CDR3 has 14 amino acids. This CDR3 is CASRIPGGGETQYF. DNA for the CDR3: TGTGCCAGCAGGATCCCCGGGGGCGGCGAGACCCAGTACTTC.

This clonotype occurred once. This chain joins TRBV6-5 and TRBJ2-7; 8 positions match TRBD1. Per germline, CDR1 MNHEY and CDR2 SVGAGI. Losses at the gene ends were 3 bases for V and 3 bases for J; bases not matched to a gene: 7. CDR3 length: 15 residues. CDR3 in DNA: TGTGCCAGCAGTTATAGGACAGGGACGATCTACGAGCAGTACTTC. Protein sequence: CASSYRTGTIYEQYF.

About this clonotype itself: The junction does not match germline at one end; this may be a read error. This chain connects TRBV20-1 to TRBJ2-5; TRBD2 matches at 14 bases. The germline CDR1 and CDR2 sequences are DFQATT and SNEGSKA (reference sequence). The CDR3 extends over 17 amino acids. This CDR3 reads CSARDPRTSGRKETQYF. DNA for the CDR3: TGCAGTGCCAGAGATCCCAGGACTAGCGGGAGGAAAGAGACCCAGTACTTC.

The chain couples TRBV23-1 to TRBJ1-1; D gene unclear. TRBV23-1 is recorded as an ORF, its role being uncertain. The CDR3 loop spans 17 amino acids. V lost 4 bases and J lost 2, with 20 bases in between. Here the CDR3 reads CASSLYPSQADNTEAFF. CDR3 coding DNA: TGCGCCAGCAGTCTATACCCCAGCCAGGCTGACAACACTGAAGCTTTCTTT.

The chain joins TRBV7-9 to TRBJ1-4; no clear D. Germline V gives CDR1 SEHNR, CDR2 FQNEAQ (reference sequence). The V gene lost 5 bases and the J gene lost 0 bases, with 13 bases spanning the gap. The length of the CDR3 is 16 residues. In nucleotides, the CDR3 is TGTGCCAGCAGCCCCAGTTGGGCTGCAACTAATGAAAAACTGTTTTTT. Residues: CASSPSWAATNEKLFF.